What follows are 28 T cell receptor beta chains derived from one specimen sequenced in a study of a mutant IDH1 vaccine in newly diagnosed glioma. For these receptors, no antigen is known. Clones were sequenced by immunoSEQ multiplex PCR, and TCRdb holds only the in-frame ones, with some missing. Among about 42,000 clones listed, around 83% were seen once. Noted time point: week 35, safety follow-up. A 20-mer mutant IDH1 peptide at 300 ug was injected subcutaneously with topical imiquimod. The material was PBMCs, obtained from a glioma patient whose treatment included an IDH1 peptide vaccine. Receptor source: a woman between 50 and 59 years old with glioma.

V and J are TRBV29-1 and TRBJ1-1; no reliable D call. The germline CDR1 and CDR2 sequences are SQVTM and ANQGSEA. This CDR3 contains 13 residues. The germline V and J ends were trimmed by 5 bases and 5 bases, with 15 bases remaining between them. CDR3 sequence (DNA): TGCAGCGTTTCGACGGTTGAAAGGACTGAAGCTTTCTTT. Residues: CSVSTVERTEAFF.

The chain has TRBV2 and TRBJ1-2; a weak D match, TRBD1 (6 bases). There are 13 residues in the CDR3. Per germline, CDR1 SNHLY and CDR2 FYNNEI. Trimming pared 8 bases from V and 3 bases from J, leaving 13 bases between. The CDR3, as DNA: TGTGCCAGCCAGAACCGGACAGACTATGGCTACACCTTC. The encoded protein is CASQNRTDYGYTF.

The chain employs TRBV5-1 and TRBJ1-1; no definite D call. Trimming cost V 0 bases and J 1 base, with 10 bases left between them. The CDR3 has 15 residues. CDR1 is SGHRS, CDR2 YFSETQ, per germline. This CDR3 is CASSLGLTQNTEAFF. The CDR3 DNA is TGCGCCAGCAGCTTGGGACTCACTCAGAACACTGAAGCTTTCTTT.

This clone was counted once. The chain links TRBV19 to TRBJ1-6, with 7 bases matching TRBD1. CDR3 length: 16 residues. V lost 6 bases and J lost 7; bases outside the gene matches: 12. The germline V gene has CDR1 LNHDA and CDR2 SQIVND (reference sequence). The CDR3 nucleotides read TGTGCCAGTAGCCCCAATAAACCGGGACAGAATTCACCCCTCCACTTT. Its protein product is CASSPNKPGQNSPLHF.

The J gene is TRBJ2-7, the V gene TRBV2; D might be TRBD1 (5 bases). V shed 8 bases and J shed 2 bases, with 16 bases lying between them. Germline CDR1 and CDR2: SNHLY and FYNNEI. The CDR3 is 14 residues long. Written as DNA, the CDR3 is TGTGCCAGCCTATTGGGGCAGTTAACCTACGAGCAGTACTTC. Translated: CASLLGQLTYEQYF. Based on the CDR3 plus reference TRBV2 and TRBJ2-7, the full variable domain is EPEVTQTPSHQVTQMGQEVILRCVPISNHLYFYWYRQILGQKVEFLVSFYNNEISEKSEIFDDQFSVERPDGSNFTLKIRSTKLEDSAMYFCASLLGQLTYEQYFGPGTRLTVT.

The sample holds one count of this clone. The rearrangement links TRBV6-5 to TRBJ1-1, with 7 nucleotides matching TRBD1. Germline V gene lookup returns CDR1 MNHEY and CDR2 SVGAGI. This CDR3 is built from 14 residues. With V trimmed by 6 bases and J by 1 base, 5 bases remained unmatched. Here the CDR3 DNA reads TGTGCCAGCAGGGATCGACAGGGGAACACTGAAGCTTTCTTT. This sequence encodes CASRDRQGNTEAFF.

The CDR3 nucleotides read TGTGCCAGCAGGAGCCGGGACGTAACTAGCTACACCTTC. Encoded protein: CASRSRDVTSYTF. V usage is TRBV6-6 and J usage is TRBJ1-2, with D perhaps TRBD1 (5 bases). The germline V gene encodes CDR1 MNHNY and CDR2 SVGAGI (reference sequence). The ends were cut back, 6 bases at V and 9 bases at J, with 17 bases in the middle. This CDR3 is 13 amino acids long.

The chain has TRBV6-1 and TRBJ1-2, with D possibly TRBD1 on 6 matching bases. Germline CDR1 MNHNS, CDR2 SASEGT. Trimming took off 6 bases at V and 3 bases at J, with 17 bases between the two ends. The CDR3 contains 15 residues. In nucleotides, the CDR3 is TGTGCCAGCAGCACCTACTCGGGGGCCGACTATGGCTACACCTTC. It codes for CASSTYSGADYGYTF.

Within the sample, this clone is medium-sized (0.01 to 0.1%). J is TRBJ2-7 and V is TRBV15, with D unresolved. The germline V gene has CDR1 LNHNV and CDR2 YYDKDF (reference sequence). V was shortened by 5 bases and J by 5 bases, with 7 bases between the two germline ends. The CDR3 has 11 residues. As DNA, the CDR3 is TGTGCCACCAGCGGATCTGACGAGCAGTACTTC. Translated: CATSGSDEQYF. Filled out from reference TRBV15 and TRBJ2-7, the complete variable domain reads DAMVIQNPRYQVTQFGKPVTLSCSQTLNHNVMYWYQQKSSQAPKLLFHYYDKDFNNEADTPDNFQSRRPNTSFCFLDIRSPGLGDTAMYLCATSGSDEQYFGPGTRLTVT.

The rearrangement uses TRBV27 and TRBJ1-1; D is ambiguous. V lost 6 bases, J lost 5 bases, and 10 bases lay in between. CDR1 is MNHEY, CDR2 SMNVEV, per germline (reference sequence). This CDR3 region has 12 residues. The CDR3 bases are TGTGCCAGCAGGGGTCGGCGGACTGAAGCTTTCTTT. Translating it yields CASRGRRTEAFF.

The gene calls are TRBV27 and TRBJ2-7; a weak D match, TRBD2 (7 bases). Looked up from germline, CDR1 is MNHEY and CDR2 is SMNVEV (reference sequence). There are 15 residues in the CDR3. Trimming took 10 bases from V and 4 from J, leaving 23 bases between them. For the CDR3, the DNA is TGTGCCACCCGTCGGGGGGCGAATGTTGTGTACGAGCAGTACTTC. Translated, it gives CATRRGANVVYEQYF.

V is TRBV7-2 and J is TRBJ1-1; D is perhaps TRBD1 (6 bases). V was cut by 5 bases and J by 12 bases, with 22 bases left in between. Germline V gene sequence: CDR1 SGHTA, CDR2 FQGNSA. The CDR3 extends over 14 amino acids. Here the CDR3 reads CASSPPDRQARPFF. DNA for the CDR3: TGTGCCAGCAGCCCGCCCGATAGACAGGCTCGGCCTTTCTTT. Full variable domain (missing parts from reference TRBV7-2 and TRBJ1-1): GAGVSQSPSNKVTEKGKDVELRCDPISGHTALYWYRQSLGQGLEFLIYFQGNSAPDKSGLPSDRFSAERTGGSVSTLTIQRTQQEDSAVYLCASSPPDRQARPFFGQGTRLTVV.

The V gene is TRBV6-1, the J gene TRBJ1-2; 9 bases align to TRBD1. V was pared by 6 bases and J by 8 bases, with 7 bases of the junction left unmatched. This CDR3 comprises 13 residues. Germline loops: CDR1 MNHNS, CDR2 SASEGT. CDR3 bases: TGTGCCAGCAGCTACGACAGGGGGGGAGGCTACACCTTC. Amino acids: CASSYDRGGGYTF.

The chain employs TRBV25-1 and TRBJ1-1; D is possibly TRBD1 (5 bases). The CDR3 length is 13 residues. Germline CDR1 is MGHDK and CDR2 is SYGVNS. The germline V and J ends were trimmed by 2 bases and 6 bases, with 10 bases remaining between them. In DNA form, the CDR3 reads TGTGCCAGCAGTGAAGGGGGGGTGGCTGAAGCTTTCTTT. It yields the protein CASSEGGVAEAFF.

This clone was counted a single time. The chain is built from TRBV19 and TRBJ1-2, with no clear D. Trimming left V 7 bases short and J 0 bases short, with 15 bases between. Germline loops: CDR1 LNHDA, CDR2 SQIVND (reference sequence). The CDR3 length is 15 residues. The CDR3: CASTPGELANYGYTF. Written as DNA, the CDR3 is TGTGCCAGTACGCCCGGGGAGCTCGCTAACTATGGCTACACCTTC.

CDR3 loop: CASRKGGFSNQPQHF. In nucleotides, the CDR3 is TGTGCCAGCCGCAAGGGAGGTTTCAGCAATCAGCCCCAGCATTTT. This chain uses TRBV28 with TRBJ1-5; D unresolved. The germline V gene encodes CDR1 MDHEN and CDR2 SYDVKM. The V gene lost 8 bases and the J gene lost 1 base, with 15 bases spanning the gap. The CDR3 is 15 amino acids.

J is TRBJ1-5 and V is TRBV19, with D perhaps matching TRBD1 (5 bases). The germline CDR1 and CDR2 sequences are LNHDA and SQIVND (reference sequence). The V gene lost 1 base and the J gene lost 1 base, with 11 bases spanning the gap. This CDR3 is 16 amino acids long. CDR3 nucleotide sequence: TGTGCCAGTAGTATAGGAGGGAGGGGAAGCAATCAGCCCCAGCATTTT. This codes for CASSIGGRGSNQPQHF.

This chain connects TRBV21-1 to TRBJ1-1. TRBV21-1 is annotated as a pseudogene. The CDR3 has 16 amino acids. The CDR3 protein is CASSNGTPGRNTEAFF. CDR3 bases: TGTGCCAGCAGCAATGGGACCCCGGGACGGAACACTGAAGCTTTCTTT.

CDR3 sequence (DNA): TGTGCCAGCAGTTTATACCGGGGGGCCTCCTACGAGCAGTACTTC. Its translation is CASSLYRGASYEQYF. The chain couples TRBV27 to TRBJ2-7, with D possibly being TRBD2 (7 bases). This CDR3 has 15 residues. CDR1 is MNHEY and CDR2 is SMNVEV in the germline V gene (reference sequence). V shed 1 base and J shed 0 bases, with 10 bases lying between them.

The genes are TRBV5-1 and TRBJ2-7; unclear D gene. Per the germline V gene, CDR1 is SGHRS and CDR2 is YFSETQ. This CDR3 contains 11 residues. V dropped 0 bases and J dropped 5 bases, with 3 bases sitting between them. The CDR3 is CASSLGNEQYF. Written as DNA, the CDR3 is TGCGCCAGCAGCTTGGGAAACGAGCAGTACTTC.

As regards this clone: A read error may account for a junction end that differs from germline. This chain uses TRBV7-7 with TRBJ2-2; the D gene is possibly TRBD2 (5 bases). The CDR3 extends over 14 amino acids. Germline assignment: CDR1 SSHAT and CDR2 FNYEAQ (reference sequence). The CDR3 DNA reads as TGTGCTAGCAGCTTAGCGTCGGGTGCCGGGGAGCTGTTTTTT. Its translation is CASSLASGAGELFF.

V is TRBV10-3 and J is TRBJ2-7; D is possibly TRBD1 or TRBD2 (5 bases each). CDR1 is ENHRY and CDR2 is SYGVKD in the germline V gene. The V end was cut by 10 bases, the J end by 3 bases, with 16 bases between. The CDR3 has 13 amino acids. DNA of the CDR3: TGTGCCAGCGTTCCCTCGGGGCACTACGAGCAGTACTTC. Amino acids: CASVPSGHYEQYF.

V and J are TRBV4-2 and TRBJ2-7; D is possibly TRBD1 or TRBD2 (6 bases each). This CDR3 has 16 residues. In germline, CDR1 is LGHNA, CDR2 YNFKEQ. V shed 0 bases and J shed 7 bases, with 19 bases lying between them. CDR3 in DNA: TGTGCCAGCAGCCAAGATGGGGTGGGAAGGGGGAGGGAGCAGTACTTC. Its protein product is CASSQDGVGRGREQYF.

The V and J genes are TRBV4-1 and TRBJ1-2; D gene uncertain. Germline CDR1 reads MGHRA; CDR2 reads YSYEKL. The CDR3 sequence is 12 residues long. The V end was cut by 2 bases, the J end by 5 bases, with 6 bases between. As DNA, the CDR3 is TGCGCCAGCAGCCAAAGTCCTTATGGCTACACCTTC. Translating gives CASSQSPYGYTF.

The chain is built from TRBV7-2 and TRBJ2-7, with 9 positions matching TRBD2. Germline trimming cut 2 bases from V and 3 bases from J; bases unmatched to any gene: 5. Germline-derived CDR1 and CDR2 are SGHTA and FQGNSA. This CDR3 is 15 amino acids long. The CDR3 coding sequence is TGTGCCAGCAGCTTAAGCGGGGGGCCCTACTACGAGCAGTACTTC. Amino acids: CASSLSGGPYYEQYF. The whole variable domain, filled in from reference TRBV7-2 and TRBJ2-7, reads GAGVSQSPSNKVTEKGKDVELRCDPISGHTALYWYRQSLGQGLEFLIYFQGNSAPDKSGLPSDRFSAERTGGSVSTLTIQRTQQEDSAVYLCASSLSGGPYYEQYFGPGTRLTVT.

The J gene is TRBJ2-5, the V gene TRBV29-1; no definite D call. CDR3 length: 15 amino acids. Trimming shortened V by 2 bases and J by 1 base, and 14 bases separated the two germline ends. The germline CDR1 and CDR2 sequences are SQVTM and ANQGSEA. This chain's CDR3 is CSVEPSPRIQETQYF. The CDR3 region has the DNA TGCAGCGTTGAACCTTCTCCGCGGATCCAAGAGACCCAGTACTTC.

This clone was counted between two and nine times. The chain carries TRBV18 and TRBJ1-3, with 7 bases matching TRBD1. From germline, CDR1 is KGHSH and CDR2 LQKENI. V was pared by 6 bases and J by 2 bases, with 4 bases of the junction left unmatched. The CDR3 is made up of 14 amino acids. CDR3 DNA sequence: TGTGCCAGCTCGTCACAGGGGACTGGAAACACCATATATTTT. Its protein product is CASSSQGTGNTIYF.

This clone was detected only once. J is TRBJ1-3 and V is TRBV5-1; D is ambiguous. The germline CDR1 and CDR2 sequences are SGHRS and YFSETQ. Trimming took 7 bases from V and 0 from J, leaving 8 bases between them. CDR3 length equals 13 residues. The CDR3 loop reads CASSGVSGNTIYF. For the CDR3, the DNA is TGCGCCAGCTCTGGGGTCTCTGGAAACACCATATATTTT.